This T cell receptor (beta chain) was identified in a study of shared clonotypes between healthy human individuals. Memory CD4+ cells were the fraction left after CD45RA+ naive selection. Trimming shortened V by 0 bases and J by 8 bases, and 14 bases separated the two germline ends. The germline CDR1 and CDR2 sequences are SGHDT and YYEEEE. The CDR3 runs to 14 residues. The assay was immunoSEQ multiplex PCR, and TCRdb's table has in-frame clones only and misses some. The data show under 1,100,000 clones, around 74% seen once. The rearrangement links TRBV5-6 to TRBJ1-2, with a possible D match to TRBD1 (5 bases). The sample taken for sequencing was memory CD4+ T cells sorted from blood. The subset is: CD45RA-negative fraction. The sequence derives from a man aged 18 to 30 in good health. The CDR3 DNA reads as TGTGCCAGCAGCTTGGGGGTAGGGGTTTTCGGCTACACCTTC. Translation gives CASSLGVGVFGYTF.